This TCR beta chain was retrieved from a study of T cells after yellow fever vaccination (dated by TCRdb to the late 2010s). Background on the whole study: The SMART-Seq v4 Ultra Low Input RNA kit was used to prepare libraries from fractions with low cell numbers. To follow T-cell clones before and after both primary and booster YFV17D yellow fever vaccination, bulk TCR alpha and beta repertoires underwent longitudinal sequencing. Two healthy male donors made up the cohort, one aged 18 to 29 years and the other aged 30 to 39 years. Bulk PBMC replicates and cell subsets were isolated from blood drawn at multiple timepoints before and after both primary and secondary immunization.

Explained via the paper, the treatment or condition label denotes: live attenuated yellow fever vaccine strain. Two biological replicates of bulk PBMCs were collected at each blood-draw timepoint. A standard Ficoll-Paque protocol was used to isolate PBMCs from peripheral blood. TriZol was used to extract RNA from bulk PBMCs, CD4 and CD8 fractions, and dextramer-positive and dextramer-negative fractions. This clonotype was seen a few times. Its specific antigen is unknown. No per-base quality is available; no much larger clone lies one base away. CDR1 SGHTA and CDR2 FQGNSA were looked up in the germline V gene. From the cysteine through the phenylalanine, the CDR3 covers 15 amino acids. This entry keeps only the CDR3 DNA: 45 bases, framed from base 1. The trim is 5 bases for V and 6 bases for J, with a gap of 17 bases between the germline ends. Overall study results and their limits: Because only a couple of donors were included in the study, the extent to which the findings can be generalized is limited. The secondary T-cell response was found to be weaker but faster than the primary response, with a peak reached on day 5 rather than on day 15. A small fraction of clonotypes showed up in both the CD4 and CD8 compartments, probably as a result of convergent recombination. Most clones expanded after primary vaccination were re-detected after the booster (96% of CD4 and around 88% of CD8), suggesting broad memory maintenance. Computational filtering was needed because FACS-sorted repertoires could contain abundant contaminating clonotypes from the bulk population.

Synthesis of TCR cDNA relied on 5'RACE template switching, a step that introduced a universal primer site along with unique molecular identifiers. Priming of cDNA synthesis was performed from both the TCR alpha and TCR beta constant segments. Library amplification involved two PCR steps, and the second step added sample barcodes and sequencing adapters. Sequencing of the libraries was done on either Illumina HiSeq 2500 (2x100 bp) or NovaSeq (2x150 bp). The authors' pipeline ran thus. Reads were demultiplexed and collapsed into UMI consensus sequences with MIGEC, and V(D)J alignment was performed with MiXCR. Clonotypes responding to the vaccine were identified with edgeR on replicate PBMC samples, with the criteria of FDR below 0.01 and a log2 fold change above 5 up to day 15. Each bulk clonotype received a CD4 or CD8 identity based on whether the sequenced CD4 or CD8 repertoire contained that clonotype at higher abundance. TCRdb redid the processing of the public reads, applying fastp at Q25 and MiXCR, and retained in-frame beta chains. Rows with a matching CDR3 protein are joined into one entry that keeps the most common DNA and genes. The V and J calls follow TCRdb's processing rather than the paper's. This sample gives 500,000 to 650,000 distinct CDR3 sequences in total; about 15% of them show up just once. The ten top clones hold approximately 15% of the sample.

This chain is built from TRBV7-2 and TRBJ1-5, and perhaps TRBD1 as D gene, on 6 matching bases. This material consisted of PBMCs, taken about 5 days after the first yellow fever vaccination. The clonotype was recovered from a man younger than 35 who received the YFV17D yellow fever vaccine. The bases read TGTGCCAGCAGCGGGCTGGACAGTCTCGGTCAGCCCCAGCATTTT. The resulting protein is CASSGLDSLGQPQHF.